The 23 T cell receptor beta chains in this list originate from one sample, sequenced in a study of Ad26.COV2.S vaccination and SARS-CoV-2 variants. Documented treatment: 19 received Ad26.COV2.S at low or high dose, single or two shots; 5 received placebo; per-sample allocation not given. Samples analyzed were those drawn on day 63 after the first vaccine or placebo injection. Generated by immunoSEQ multiplex PCR, the TCRdb table keeps only in-frame clones and is missing some. The table lists about 680,000 clones, approximately 88% of them singletons, with over 1.3% in the top ten. Sequencing used peripheral blood, obtained in a trial of Ad26.COV2.S vaccine versus placebo. Receptor source: a person aged 18 to 59 who received the Ad26.COV2.S COVID-19 vaccine or a placebo.

This clone was counted once. This chain links TRBV6-2 or TRBV6-3 with TRBJ2-5; D not resolved. Germline CDR1 reads MNHEY; CDR2 reads SVGEGT. The CDR3 consists of 14 residues. Trimming took 4 bases from V and 1 from J, leaving 10 bases between them. This CDR3 reads CASSLRQLQETQYF. The CDR3 nucleotides are TGTGCCAGCAGTTTACGGCAGCTCCAAGAGACCCAGTACTTC.

The chain carries TRBV2 and TRBJ1-2; D gene unclear. This CDR3 is 13 amino acids long. Germline CDR1 is SNHLY and CDR2 is FYNNEI. V was clipped by 6 bases and J by 7 bases, with 15 bases between them. As DNA, the CDR3 is TGTGCCAGCAGGGTCGACCCGTCCACTGGCTACACCTTC. It translates to CASRVDPSTGYTF.

This chain uses TRBV27 with TRBJ2-3; 9 bases map to TRBD1. This CDR3 has 18 residues. Trimming took 6 bases from V and 3 from J; bases not matched to a gene: 16. CDR1 and CDR2 (germline): MNHEY, SMNVEV (reference sequence). CDR3 sequence: CASSPQSGGTGFTDTQYF. CDR3 sequence (DNA): TGTGCCAGCAGCCCACAATCTGGTGGGACAGGGTTTACAGATACGCAGTATTTT.

The genes are TRBV25-1 and TRBJ2-2; a possible D gene is TRBD1 (6 bases). The length of the CDR3 is 18 residues. Germline V gene data show CDR1 as MGHDK and CDR2 as SYGVNS. V was pared by 0 bases and J by 1 base, with 15 bases between. The CDR3 sequence is CASSEYVGGQMNTGELFF. The CDR3 nucleotides read TGTGCCAGCAGTGAATACGTGGGTGGACAGATGAACACCGGGGAGCTGTTTTTT.

The chain carries TRBV9 and TRBJ2-7; D remains ambiguous. Trimming shortened V by 2 bases and J by 2 bases, and 11 bases separated the two germline ends. Germline V lookup: CDR1 SGDLS, CDR2 YYNGEE. This CDR3 is 14 amino acids long. Here the CDR3 reads CASSVGSQTYEQYF. CDR3 DNA sequence: TGTGCCAGCAGCGTTGGCTCCCAGACCTACGAGCAGTACTTC.

The gene calls are TRBV15 and TRBJ2-5, with D uncertain. The CDR3 runs to 16 residues. The germline gives CDR1 LNHNV, CDR2 YYDKDF (reference sequence). Trimming took 0 bases from V and 2 from J, leaving 13 bases between them. In nucleotides, the CDR3 is TGTGCCACCAGCAGAGATAATTCGAGATTTCAAGAGACCCAGTACTTC. Its protein is CATSRDNSRFQETQYF.

V gene TRBV19 combines with J gene TRBJ1-3; D unresolved. CDR3 length: 14 amino acids. In germline, CDR1 is LNHDA, CDR2 SQIVND (reference sequence). The V end was cut by 7 bases, the J end by 0 bases, with 10 bases between. The CDR3: CASKRESSGNTIYF. The DNA for the CDR3 is TGTGCCAGTAAGCGGGAAAGCTCTGGAAACACCATATATTTT.

This clone has just a few counts. The chain uses TRBV9 and TRBJ1-3; 7 bases are shared with TRBD1. Trimming removed 3 bases from V and 3 bases from J; junction bases left unmatched: 9. CDR1 and CDR2 (germline): SGDLS, YYNGEE. The CDR3 is 16 amino acids. Here the CDR3 DNA reads TGTGCCAGCAGCGGACAGGAGGGGGCAGGTGGAAACACCATATATTTT. Residues: CASSGQEGAGGNTIYF.

The rearrangement uses TRBV10-1 and TRBJ2-1; unclear D gene. The germline V gene has CDR1 WNHNN and CDR2 SYGVQD (reference sequence). V lost 0 bases to trimming and J lost 10 bases, with 7 bases between them. The CDR3 has 12 residues. CDR3 sequence reads: CASSESANEQFF. CDR3 in DNA: TGCGCCAGCAGTGAGTCGGCGAACGAGCAGTTCTTC.

The CDR3 DNA follows: TGCGGCGTGCCGGGGGAAAAACTGTTTTTT. It encodes CGVPGEKLFF. This sequence joins TRBV20-1 and TRBJ1-4; D unclear. Germline loops: CDR1 DFQATT, CDR2 SNEGSKA (reference sequence). This CDR3 spans 10 amino acids.

V is TRBV11-1 and J is TRBJ2-5; 7 bases are a match to TRBD1. V trimming: 2 bases; J trimming: 1 base; junction bases outside the gene matches: 4. The CDR3 covers 15 residues. Looked up from germline, CDR1 is SGHAT and CDR2 is FQDESV (reference sequence). CDR3 in DNA: TGTGCCAGCAGCTTACAAACAGGGGCCCAAGAGACCCAGTACTTC. Its translation is CASSLQTGAQETQYF.

V usage is TRBV3-1 (or the pseudogene TRBV3-2) and J usage is TRBJ2-7; D perhaps matches TRBD2 (5 bases). The CDR3 is made up of 15 amino acids. V was trimmed by 5 bases and J by 4 bases, leaving 18 bases between them. Germline-derived CDR1 and CDR2 are LGHDT and YNNKEL (reference sequence). The CDR3 here is CASSVDGSAGYEQYF. The CDR3 nucleotides are TGTGCCAGCAGCGTCGATGGGTCGGCGGGTTACGAGCAGTACTTC.

This sequence joins TRBV12-3 or TRBV12-4 and TRBJ1-1; D unclear. The V and J ends lost 3 bases and 7 bases respectively, with 6 bases between them. This CDR3 has 11 residues. This CDR3 is CASSLRGEAFF. The DNA of the CDR3 is TGTGCCAGCAGTTTGCGGGGTGAAGCTTTCTTT.

Only one count was recorded for this clone. The chain has TRBV19 and TRBJ1-5, with TRBD1 identical over 8 bases. V lost 7 bases and J lost 2; bases outside the gene matches: 13. The germline CDR1 and CDR2 sequences are LNHDA and SQIVND (reference sequence). CDR3 length equals 17 residues. CDR3: CASTHGQGRAGNQPQHF. CDR3 bases: TGTGCCAGTACTCATGGACAGGGACGTGCGGGCAATCAGCCCCAGCATTTT.

This rearrangement joins TRBV6-6 to TRBJ2-4, with D perhaps matching TRBD2 (7 bases). CDR3 size: 14 residues. V was pared by 8 bases and J by 2 bases, with 13 bases between. The V gene's germline CDR1 is MNHNY and CDR2 SVGAGI (reference sequence). CDR3 in DNA: TGTGCCAGCGTTCGGGGGGACACCAAAAACATTCAGTACTTC. Amino acids: CASVRGDTKNIQYF.

The chain combines TRBV7-9 with TRBJ2-7, with D hard to call. Deletions cut 3 bases from V and 2 bases from J, with 11 bases between. In germline, CDR1 is SEHNR, CDR2 FQNEAQ (reference sequence). This CDR3 is built from 14 residues. The CDR3 loop reads CASSLMGGAYEQYF. The CDR3 DNA is TGTGCCAGCAGCTTGATGGGCGGTGCCTACGAGCAGTACTTC.

About this clone itself: Just one base apart from a much larger clone, this may be a read error. J is TRBJ2-1 and V is TRBV13; no reliable D call. Germline V gene sequence: CDR1 PRHDT, CDR2 FYEKMQ (reference sequence). The CDR3 is 11 residues long. Trimming pared 2 bases from V and 4 bases from J, leaving 0 bases between. This CDR3 reads CASSLYNEQFF. CDR3 bases: TGTGCCAGCAGCTTATACAATGAGCAGTTCTTC.

The CDR3 sequence is CASSYFPGLSSGTQYF. DNA for the CDR3: TGTGCCAGCAGTTACTTCCCGGGACTTTCAAGTGGGACCCAGTACTTC. The V and J genes are TRBV6-5 and TRBJ2-5; D may be TRBD2 (6 bases). This CDR3 comprises 16 residues. CDR1 is MNHEY and CDR2 is SVGAGI in the germline V gene. Deletions cut 1 base from V and 7 bases from J, with 19 bases between.

The sample holds a few counts of this clone. The same CDR3 also results from other DNA sequences found in this sample. The J gene is TRBJ2-5, the V gene TRBV19, with D perhaps matching TRBD1 (6 bases). CDR1 and CDR2 (germline): LNHDA, SQIVND (reference sequence). CDR3 length: 13 residues. Deletions cut 9 bases from V and 2 bases from J, with 13 bases between. CDR3 DNA sequence: TGTGCCAGCTCGACAGGACAACAAGAGACCCAGTACTTC. This codes for CASSTGQQETQYF.

This chain connects TRBV6-4 to TRBJ2-1; 7 positions match TRBD1. Germline V lookup: CDR1 MRHNA, CDR2 SNTAGT. V shed 7 bases and J 1 base; nucleotides not matched to a gene: 4. There are 14 residues in the CDR3. DNA for the CDR3: TGTGCCAGCAACTTGACAGGGTCCTACAATGAGCAGTTCTTC. Protein product: CASNLTGSYNEQFF.

The chain carries TRBV18 and TRBJ1-6; a weak D match, TRBD1 (6 bases). The V and J ends lost 4 bases and 10 bases respectively, with 17 bases between them. The CDR3 length is 15 residues. Germline CDR1 reads KGHSH; CDR2 reads LQKENI. The CDR3 sequence: CASSLWTEKTSPLHF. CDR3 bases: TGTGCCAGCTCACTTTGGACAGAGAAGACGTCACCCCTCCACTTT.

The chain joins TRBV2 to TRBJ2-5, with D unresolved. Trimming removed 6 bases from V and 5 bases from J, with 10 bases in between. This CDR3 comprises 12 residues. Looked up from germline, CDR1 is SNHLY and CDR2 is FYNNEI. The CDR3 DNA reads TGTGCCAGCAGGTGGGCGGTGGAGACCCAGTACTTC. It yields the protein CASRWAVETQYF. Complete variable domain (other parts from reference TRBV2 and TRBJ2-5): EPEVTQTPSHQVTQMGQEVILRCVPISNHLYFYWYRQILGQKVEFLVSFYNNEISEKSEIFDDQFSVERPDGSNFTLKIRSTKLEDSAMYFCASRWAVETQYFGPGTRLLVL.

The chain recombines TRBV7-9 with TRBJ1-2, with D possibly being TRBD1 (6 bases). V was shortened by 4 bases and J by 5 bases, with 14 bases between the two germline ends. Germline V lookup: CDR1 SEHNR, CDR2 FQNEAQ (reference sequence). The CDR3 is 14 residues long. CDR3 sequence (DNA): TGTGCCAGCAGCTCACTTCAGGGGCCGTATGGCTACACCTTC. Its translation is CASSSLQGPYGYTF.